Each of the 8 T cell receptor beta chains below was sequenced from the same sample in a study of blood T cell repertoires in COVID-19. Measured with immunoSEQ multiplex PCR; TCRdb has only the in-frame clones, and not every one. The sample carries about 260,000 clones, just under 90% recorded once. Sequencing was done on a sample of peripheral blood. The origin of the receptors is a woman in her thirties or forties with acute or convalescent COVID-19.

This chain links TRBV6-1 with TRBJ1-2, with TRBD1 matching over 8 bases. The V segment lost 1 base and the J segment 5 bases; nucleotides outside the gene matches: 9. In germline, CDR1 is MNHNS, CDR2 SASEGT. The CDR3 sequence is 16 residues long. The CDR3: CASSEDSRDRIYGYTF. CDR3 nucleotide sequence: TGTGCCAGCAGTGAAGATAGTAGGGACAGGATTTATGGCTACACCTTC.

The chain links TRBV24-1 to TRBJ2-3; 8 bases map to TRBD1. The length of the CDR3 is 15 residues. The ends lost 0 bases at V and 5 bases at J; junction bases unmatched: 3. Germline V gene data show CDR1 as KGHDR and CDR2 as SFDVKD. Here the CDR3 DNA reads TGTGCCACCAGTGATTTGCAGGGGGCAGGAGATACGCAGTATTTT. This codes for CATSDLQGAGDTQYF.

The chain employs TRBV20-1 and TRBJ2-1, with D possibly being TRBD2 (6 bases). Germline V gene lookup returns CDR1 DFQATT and CDR2 SNEGSKA (reference sequence). The ends were cut back, 3 bases at V and 0 bases at J, with 15 bases in the middle. This CDR3 is 16 amino acids long. CDR3 sequence (DNA): TGCAGTGCTAGTAGGGTGGGGGGAAGCTCCTACAATGAGCAGTTCTTC. This sequence encodes CSASRVGGSSYNEQFF.

V is TRBV5-1 and J is TRBJ2-1; the match to TRBD1 covers 8 bases. The V segment lost 4 bases and the J segment 5 bases; nucleotides outside the gene matches: 8. The CDR3 contains 15 residues. Germline lookup yields CDR1 SGHRS and CDR2 YFSETQ. CDR3 coding DNA: TGCGCCAGCAGCCCGTGGACAGGGTTGAACAATGAGCAGTTCTTC. Protein: CASSPWTGLNNEQFF.

This clone was seen only once. The rearrangement joins TRBV3-1 (or the pseudogene TRBV3-2) to TRBJ2-7; 12 bases agree with TRBD2. The length of the CDR3 is 21 residues. V trimming: 0 bases; J trimming: 2 bases; junction bases outside the gene matches: 17. Germline lookup yields CDR1 LGHDT and CDR2 YNNKEL (reference sequence). This CDR3 is CASSQDLLRLAGGNPTYEQYV. The CDR3 DNA is TGTGCCAGCAGCCAAGATCTGCTGCGGCTAGCGGGGGGGAACCCTACCTACGAGCAGTACGTC.

The chain joins TRBV30 to TRBJ1-1; no reliable D call. The V and J ends lost 3 bases and 3 bases respectively, with 14 bases between them. Per the germline V gene, CDR1 is GTSNPN and CDR2 is SVGIG (reference sequence). The CDR3 covers 14 residues. Written as DNA, the CDR3 is TGTGCCTGGAGCTTCGGGTTCCGAGACACTGAAGCTTTCTTT. Its protein product is CAWSFGFRDTEAFF.

V usage is TRBV14 and J usage is TRBJ1-1; no reliable D call. CDR1 and CDR2 (germline): SGHDN, FVKESK. The CDR3 loop spans 14 amino acids. Trimming removed 2 bases at V and 0 bases at J, with 7 bases between. CDR3 sequence reads: CASSQQLMNTEAFF. The CDR3 bases are TGTGCCAGCAGCCAACAGTTAATGAACACTGAAGCTTTCTTT.

This clone was seen once. The gene calls are TRBV12-3 or TRBV12-4 and TRBJ1-1, with a possible D match to TRBD1 (6 bases). This CDR3 spans 13 amino acids. V was cut by 5 bases and J by 7 bases, with 14 bases left in between. The CDR3 DNA follows: TGTGCCAGCAGTGGGGGCGTCCGGCTTGAAGCTTTCTTT. Its protein product is CASSGGVRLEAFF.